Reported below is one TCR beta chain. The antigen is undetermined. Germline CDR1 reads MNHEY; CDR2 reads SMNVEV (reference sequence). This CDR3 has 13 amino acids. The V gene lost 6 bases and the J gene lost 0 bases, with 9 bases spanning the gap. This sample is drawn from a study of T cell responses to AZD1222 COVID-19 vaccine. Assay: immunoSEQ multiplex PCR; the TCRdb copy retains only in-frame clones and omits some. Of about 85,000 clones listed, around 85% are singletons. The study, taken as a whole, reports: Breadth and depth of Spike-specific TCRs rose after two AZD1222 doses.

This specimen consisted of peripheral blood, obtained on day 0 of AZD1222 vaccination. This chain joins TRBV27 and TRBJ2-7; D is unresolved. The clonotype originates from an adult in good health. CDR3 amino acids: CASRLTYSYEQYF. The CDR3 DNA is TGTGCCAGCAGGTTGACGTACTCCTACGAGCAGTACTTC.